This paragraph reports one T cell receptor beta chain. As yet, its antigen is unknown. The time point denotes: pre-treatment sample, taken before nivolumab and TIL therapy. Most excised metastases sampled were pleural nodules or supraclavicular lymph nodes. This was the immunoSEQ v3 assay. The protocol was immunoSEQ multiplex PCR, while the TCRdb copy is restricted to in-frame clones and leaves out a portion. The sample lists 95,000 or so clones; about two thirds were seen once. This entry comes from a study of TIL therapy for anti-PD-1-resistant metastatic lung cancer. Study-level results: TIL cultures after expansion showed higher clonality and lower diversity than baseline tumor (median 6% vs 31%).

The germline V gene encodes CDR1 SGHRS and CDR2 YFSETQ. The CDR3 covers 17 residues. Losses at the gene ends were 4 bases for V and 4 bases for J; bases not matched to a gene: 14. Specimen: tumor tissue, collected at baseline. This TCR was recovered from a person aged 25-80 years with non-small cell lung cancer. The V and J genes are TRBV5-1 and TRBJ1-2, with 9 bases fitting TRBD1. The CDR3 reads CASSGRDRDKSGYGYTF. CDR3 nucleotide sequence: TGCGCCAGCAGCGGCCGGGACAGGGATAAGAGTGGCTATGGCTACACCTTC. The whole variable domain, filled in from reference TRBV5-1 and TRBJ1-2, reads KAGVTQTPRYLIKTRGQQVTLSCSPISGHRSVSWYQQTPGQGLQFLFEYFSETQRNKGNFPGRFSGRQFSNSRSEMNVSTLELGDSALYLCASSGRDRDKSGYGYTFGSGTRLTVV.